Listed below are T cell receptor beta chains from one sample, sequenced in a study of metastatic and nonmetastatic thyroid tumors. TCRdb re-called the PCR reads via MiXCR. This table has 34,000 or so clones, roughly a fifth appearing once. The sequencing input was blood. Receptors were obtained from a female donor with papillary thyroid cancer or a benign thyroid nodule (not recorded which). Some clones in this sample may be carry-over from other donors' samples. CDR3s include the opening cysteine and the closing phenylalanine or tryptophan. Fields, in order: D gene, V gene, J gene, clone size, CDR3 protein, CDR3 DNA. D genes are given only for firm matches. Size values are once, few and many counts, or a class for expanded clones, and some rows have none.

D: TRBD1
V: TRBV5-1
J: TRBJ2-1
size: many
CDR3: CASSLGQGEIEQFF
DNA: TGCGCCAGCAGCCTGGGACAGGGGGAAATTGAGCAGTTCTTC

D: TRBD1
V: TRBV6-2/TRBV6-3
J: TRBJ1-1
size: -
CDR3: CGSSGYRGRAEAFF
DNA: TGTGGCAGCAGTGGGTACAGGGGACGGGCTGAAGCTTTCTTT

D: -
V: TRBV20-1
J: TRBJ2-7
size: many
CDR3: CSASEGPLYEQYF
DNA: TGCAGTGCTAGTGAGGGGCCGCTCTACGAGCAGTACTTC

D: TRBD1
V: TRBV3-1
J: TRBJ1-4
size: medium-sized
CDR3: CASSPPGQGGEKLFF
DNA: TGTGCCAGCAGCCCCCCCGGACAGGGAGGTGAAAAACTGTTTTTT

D: -
V: TRBV6-1
J: TRBJ2-1
size: -
CDR3: CASSEWAGSNNEQFF
DNA: TGTGCCAGCAGTGAATGGGCAGGGTCCAACAATGAGCAGTTCTTC

D: TRBD1
V: TRBV28
J: TRBJ1-5
size: many
CDR3: CASSLVTGATGPQHF
DNA: TGTGCCAGCAGTTTAGTTACAGGGGCGACCGGACCCCAGCATTTT

D: TRBD1
V: TRBV7-3
J: TRBJ2-3
size: many
CDR3: CASSPGQGADTQYF
DNA: TGTGCCAGCAGCCCGGGACAGGGGGCGGATACGCAGTATTTT

D: -
V: TRBV7-3
J: TRBJ2-1
size: many
CDR3: CASSSAASLRNEQFF
DNA: TGTGCCAGCAGCTCGGCCGCCTCCCTACGGAATGAGCAGTTCTTC

D: TRBD1
V: TRBV5-4
J: TRBJ1-2
size: many
CDR3: CASSLKGAGGYTF
DNA: TGTGCCAGCAGCTTAAAGGGGGCGGGTGGCTACACCTTC

D: -
V: TRBV11-2
J: TRBJ2-3
size: once
CDR3: CASSLEPTTDTQYF
DNA: TGTGCCAGCAGCTTAGAACCTACCACAGATACGCAGTATTTT

D: TRBD2
V: TRBV19
J: TRBJ2-1
size: many
CDR3: CASSLGGGYNEQFF
DNA: TGTGCCAGTAGTCTCGGCGGGGGGTACAATGAGCAGTTCTTC

D: TRBD1
V: TRBV5-1
J: TRBJ2-3
size: many
CDR3: CASSFGTGSADTQYF
DNA: TGCGCCAGCAGCTTCGGGACAGGGTCCGCAGATACGCAGTATTTT

D: -
V: TRBV20-1
J: TRBJ2-3
size: -
CDR3: CSVGTSSTDTQYF
DNA: TGCAGTGTTGGGACCAGTAGCACAGATACGCAGTATTTT

D: TRBD1
V: TRBV6-8
J: TRBJ2-7
size: few
CDR3: CARTGGSGYEQYF
DNA: TGTGCCAGGACAGGGGGTTCCGGCTACGAGCAGTACTTC

D: -
V: TRBV20-1
J: TRBJ1-5
size: many
CDR3: CSAKTSGESQPQHF
DNA: TGCAGTGCTAAAACATCAGGGGAAAGTCAGCCCCAGCATTTT

D: -
V: TRBV19
J: TRBJ1-6
size: -
CDR3: CASNSGWRGPNSPLHF
DNA: TGTGCCAGTAACTCAGGGTGGCGGGGGCCTAATTCACCCCTCCACTTT

D: TRBD1
V: TRBV6-1
J: TRBJ1-2
size: -
CDR3: CASSPSPGGEGYTF
DNA: TGTGCCAGCAGCCCAAGCCCAGGGGGCGAAGGCTACACCTTC

D: -
V: TRBV7-2
J: TRBJ1-4
size: many
CDR3: CASTLGVRGEKLFF
DNA: TGTGCCAGCACCCTCGGGGTCAGGGGTGAAAAACTGTTTTTT

D: -
V: TRBV4-3
J: TRBJ2-2
size: -
CDR3: CASSQDGSALAGELFF
DNA: TGCGCCAGCAGCCAAGACGGGTCCGCCCTTGCCGGGGAGCTGTTTTTT

D: TRBD1
V: TRBV4-1
J: TRBJ1-2
size: -
CDR3: CASSQDSGTGYGYTF
DNA: TGCGCCAGCAGCCAAGATTCCGGGACAGGCTATGGCTACACCTTC

D: TRBD1
V: TRBV15
J: TRBJ2-4
size: many
CDR3: CATSKLTGGANRAKNIQYF
DNA: TGTGCCACCAGCAAACTTACAGGGGGCGCGAATCGGGCCAAAAACATTCAGTACTTC

D: -
V: TRBV7-3
J: TRBJ2-7
size: many
CDR3: CASSLTDSYEQYF
DNA: TGTGCCAGCAGCTTAACCGACAGCTACGAGCAGTACTTC

D: -
V: TRBV11-1
J: TRBJ2-7
size: -
CDR3: CASSSMNTLRQASYEQYF
DNA: TGTGCCAGCAGCTCAATGAATACCCTCCGACAGGCCTCCTACGAGCAGTACTTC

D: TRBD1
V: TRBV27
J: TRBJ1-1
size: few
CDR3: CASSWTGDTEAFF
DNA: TGTGCCAGCAGCTGGACAGGGGACACTGAAGCTTTCTTT

D: -
V: TRBV7-2
J: TRBJ2-1
size: once
CDR3: CASSLGQINEQFF
DNA: TGTGCCAGCAGCTTAGGACAGATCAATGAGCAGTTCTTC

D: -
V: TRBV18
J: TRBJ1-5
size: many
CDR3: CASSRSRGNQPQHF
DNA: TGTGCCAGCTCACGGTCGAGGGGGAATCAGCCCCAGCATTTT

D: -
V: TRBV30
J: TRBJ2-7
size: medium-sized
CDR3: CAWSVGWRNVAYEQYF
DNA: TGTGCCTGGAGTGTAGGATGGCGGAATGTAGCCTACGAGCAGTACTTC

D: -
V: TRBV30
J: TRBJ2-7
size: medium-sized
CDR3: CAWSKTEYEQYF
DNA: TGTGCCTGGAGCAAGACAGAATACGAGCAGTACTTC

D: TRBD2
V: TRBV10-3
J: TRBJ2-7
size: -
CDR3: CATTSDSYEQYF
DNA: TGTGCCACGACTAGCGACTCCTACGAGCAGTACTTC

D: TRBD1
V: TRBV7-8
J: TRBJ1-5
size: many
CDR3: CASSRWTGDSNQPQHF
DNA: TGTGCCAGCAGCCGTTGGACAGGGGACAGCAATCAGCCCCAGCATTTT

D: -
V: TRBV20-1
J: TRBJ1-1
size: once
CDR3: CSALGGGPQNTEAFF
DNA: TGCAGTGCCCTGGGCGGAGGGCCCCAGAACACTGAAGCTTTCTTT

D: TRBD1
V: TRBV5-1
J: TRBJ1-4
size: many
CDR3: CASSLGQGHEKLFF
DNA: TGCGCCAGCAGCTTGGGACAGGGCCACGAAAAACTGTTTTTT

D: TRBD2
V: TRBV5-1
J: TRBJ2-2
size: -
CDR3: CASSIASGRFNTGELFF
DNA: TGCGCCAGCAGCATAGCTAGCGGGAGGTTCAACACCGGGGAGCTGTTTTTT

D: -
V: TRBV11-2
J: TRBJ1-2
size: many
CDR3: CASSSAAYGYTF
DNA: TGTGCCAGCAGTTCAGCGGCGTATGGCTACACCTTC

D: -
V: TRBV11-2
J: TRBJ1-1
size: -
CDR3: CASSLDLRDGDTEAFF
DNA: TGTGCCAGCAGCTTAGACCTCCGGGACGGGGACACTGAAGCTTTCTTT

D: -
V: TRBV7-3
J: TRBJ1-6
size: many
CDR3: CASSSTGSYNSPLHF
DNA: TGTGCCAGCAGCTCGACAGGATCCTATAATTCACCCCTCCACTTT

D: TRBD1
V: TRBV9
J: TRBJ1-6
size: many
CDR3: CASSVGEGALNSPLHF
DNA: TGTGCCAGCAGCGTAGGGGAGGGGGCGCTTAATTCACCCCTCCACTTT

D: -
V: TRBV7-8
J: TRBJ2-6
size: -
CDR3: CASSLPGLDFSGANVLTF
DNA: TGTGCCAGCAGCCTACCGGGTCTCGATTTTTCTGGGGCCAACGTCCTGACTTTC

D: TRBD1
V: TRBV28
J: TRBJ1-1
size: many
CDR3: CASSSSHRGLGTEAFF
DNA: TGTGCCAGCAGTTCCTCACACAGGGGGCTGGGCACTGAAGCTTTCTTT

D: -
V: TRBV11-2
J: TRBJ1-2
size: few
CDR3: CASSFSGGSYGYTF
DNA: TGTGCCAGCAGCTTCTCTGGCGGCTCCTATGGCTACACCTTC

D: -
V: TRBV19
J: TRBJ2-3
size: many
CDR3: CASSGEIPPSTDTQYF
DNA: TGTGCCAGTAGTGGGGAGATACCTCCTTCCACAGATACGCAGTATTTT

D: TRBD2
V: TRBV6-2/TRBV6-3
J: TRBJ2-3
size: few
CDR3: CASSLTLAGGPADTQYF
DNA: TGTGCCAGCAGTCTGACCTTAGCGGGAGGGCCAGCAGATACGCAGTATTTT

D: -
V: TRBV20-1
J: TRBJ1-4
size: many
CDR3: CSAIEQFNEKLFF
DNA: TGCAGTGCTATCGAACAGTTTAATGAAAAACTGTTTTTT

D: -
V: TRBV6-2/TRBV6-3
J: TRBJ2-7
size: many
CDR3: CASSRGTPFSPSYEQYF
DNA: TGTGCCAGCAGTCGCGGGACCCCCTTTTCCCCCTCCTACGAGCAGTACTTC

D: -
V: TRBV6-1
J: TRBJ1-1
size: -
CDR3: CVSNDITDTEAFF
DNA: TGTGTCAGCAATGACATTACGGACACTGAAGCTTTCTTT

D: TRBD1
V: TRBV2
J: TRBJ2-2
size: medium-sized
CDR3: CASSVNRGYTGELFF
DNA: TGTGCCAGCAGTGTCAACAGGGGGTACACCGGGGAGCTGTTTTTT

D: -
V: TRBV27
J: TRBJ2-7
size: -
CDR3: CASSLSAGPYEQYF
DNA: TGTGCCAGCAGTTTATCCGCGGGACCCTACGAGCAGTACTTC

D: TRBD1
V: TRBV19
J: TRBJ1-5
size: -
CDR3: CASTSWDRGQPQHF
DNA: TGTGCCAGTACCTCTTGGGACAGGGGACAGCCCCAGCATTTT

D: TRBD2
V: TRBV6-1
J: TRBJ2-1
size: many
CDR3: CASSGIAGGGEQFF
DNA: TGTGCCAGCAGCGGGATAGCGGGGGGTGGTGAGCAGTTCTTC

D: -
V: TRBV19
J: TRBJ1-1
size: few
CDR3: CASSFPVPNTEAFF
DNA: TGTGCCAGTAGTTTCCCAGTACCGAACACTGAAGCTTTCTTT

D: -
V: TRBV19
J: TRBJ1-2
size: many
CDR3: CATTRGGYYGYTF
DNA: TGTGCCACCACGCGGGGGGGGTACTATGGCTACACCTTC

D: -
V: TRBV28
J: TRBJ1-1
size: many
CDR3: CASSLFRQTEAFF
DNA: TGTGCCAGCAGTTTATTTCGGCAGACTGAAGCTTTCTTT

D: -
V: TRBV10-1
J: TRBJ2-5
size: -
CDR3: CASSQRQVVKETQYF
DNA: TGCGCCAGCAGTCAACGACAGGTGGTAAAAGAGACCCAGTACTTC

D: TRBD1
V: TRBV7-2
J: TRBJ1-2
size: many
CDR3: CASSLVVGQGRPYGYTF
DNA: TGTGCCAGCAGCTTAGTGGTCGGACAGGGCCGACCCTATGGCTACACCTTC

D: TRBD1
V: TRBV28
J: TRBJ1-5
size: -
CDR3: CASSYGTGVQPQHF
DNA: TGTGCCAGCAGTTACGGGACAGGGGTTCAGCCCCAGCATTTT

D: -
V: TRBV27
J: TRBJ2-7
size: few
CDR3: CASIYGNEQYF
DNA: TGTGCCAGCATTTATGGGAACGAGCAGTACTTC

D: TRBD1
V: TRBV5-1
J: TRBJ2-1
size: many
CDR3: CASSLITGQGGEQFF
DNA: TGCGCCAGCAGCTTGATTACGGGACAGGGCGGTGAGCAGTTCTTC